These 5 T cell receptor beta chains originate from one sample sequenced in a study of neurological immune-mediated disorders. TCRdb itself ran the 5' RACE reads through MiXCR, one entry per CDR3 protein. The table records around 78,000 distinct CDR3 sequences, approximately 17% of them present only once. The sequenced sample was PBMCs. Every receptor here comes from a woman aged 40-49 years in good health.

This clonotype was recorded at least ten times. The chain uses TRBV12-5 and TRBJ2-2; a weak D match, TRBD2 (6 bases). V was cut by 3 bases and J by 0 bases, with 8 bases left in between. CDR1 is LGHNT and CDR2 is FRNRAP in the germline V gene. The CDR3 spans 15 residues. The CDR3 here is CASGFGGANTGELFF. CDR3 DNA sequence: TGTGCTAGTGGTTTTGGCGGGGCGAACACCGGGGAGCTGTTTTTT. The full variable domain, in which reference TRBV12-5 and TRBJ2-2 provide the parts outside the CDR3, is DARVTQTPRHKVTEMGQEVTMRCQPILGHNTVFWYRQTMMQGLELLAYFRNRAPLDDSGMPKDRFSAEMPDATLATLKIQPSEPRDSAVYFCASGFGGANTGELFFGEGSRLTVL.

The table lists this clonotype with a few counts. The gene calls are TRBV11-2 and TRBJ2-1; D remains unclear. Germline loops: CDR1 SGHAT, CDR2 FQNNGV. Trimming pared 4 bases from V and 4 bases from J, leaving 5 bases between. This CDR3 region has 12 residues. Here the CDR3 reads CASSSQYNEQFF. DNA for the CDR3: TGTGCCAGCAGCTCCCAGTACAATGAGCAGTTCTTC.

This clonotype occurred many times. The chain joins TRBV20-1 to TRBJ2-3; the match to TRBD2 covers 13 bases. Trimming cost V 6 bases and J 1 base; bases outside gene matches: 1. Germline CDR1 DFQATT, CDR2 SNEGSKA (reference sequence). The CDR3 runs to 14 residues. The CDR3 sequence is CSAGLAGGTDTQYF. CDR3 sequence (DNA): TGCAGTGCCGGACTAGCGGGGGGCACAGATACGCAGTATTTT.

This clonotype was counted ten times or more. At one of its ends the junction is not consistent with the germline gene, which may arise from a read error. V is TRBV7-7 and J is TRBJ1-1; 8 bases fit TRBD1. The CDR3 is 18 residues long. The germline V gene encodes CDR1 SSHAT and CDR2 FNYEAQ (reference sequence). The chain's CDR3 is CASSTTGSRSGQGYGAFF. DNA of the CDR3: TGTGCTAGCAGCACCACAGGGAGCCGGTCAGGACAGGGCTACGGAGCTTTCTTT.

This clonotype appeared a few times. The chain links TRBV7-2 to TRBJ1-2; 8 bases fit TRBD1. CDR1 and CDR2 from the germline V gene are SGHTA and FQGNSA. The CDR3 extends over 17 amino acids. The V and J ends lost 4 bases and 1 base, in that order; junction bases with no gene match: 11. The CDR3 loop is CASSSRQGAKGNYGYTF. In DNA form, the CDR3 reads TGTGCCAGCAGCTCCCGCCAGGGGGCGAAGGGTAACTATGGCTACACCTTC.